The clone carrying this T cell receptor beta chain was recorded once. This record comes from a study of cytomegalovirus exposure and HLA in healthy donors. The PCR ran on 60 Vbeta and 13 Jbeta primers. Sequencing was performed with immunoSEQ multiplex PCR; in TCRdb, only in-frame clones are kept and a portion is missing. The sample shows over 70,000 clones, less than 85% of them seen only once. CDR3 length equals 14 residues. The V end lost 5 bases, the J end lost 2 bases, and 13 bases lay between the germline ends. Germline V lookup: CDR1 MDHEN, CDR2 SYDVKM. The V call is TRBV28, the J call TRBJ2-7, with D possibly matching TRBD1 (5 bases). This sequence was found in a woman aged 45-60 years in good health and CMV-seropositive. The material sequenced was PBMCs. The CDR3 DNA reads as TGTGCCAGCAGTAGGCCGCAAGGGGCCTACGAGCAGTACTTC. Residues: CASSRPQGAYEQYF.